The source of this T cell receptor (beta chain) is a study of T cell repertoires in cytomegalovirus infection. In this sample, this clonotype turned up a few times. The target antigen is unknown. TCRdb re-called the reads with MiXCR, one entry per CDR3 protein. The sample shows about 71,000 distinct CDR3 sequences, 20% to 25% of them seen only once. Trimming removed 4 bases at V and 4 bases at J, with 8 bases between. Germline V gene lookup returns CDR1 SGHVS and CDR2 FNYEAQ. This CDR3 comprises 14 residues. The V and J genes are TRBV7-6 and TRBJ2-6; possible D gene TRBD1, 5 bases. This TCR came from a human donor in good health (CMV status not recorded). Some clones in this sample may be carry-over from other donors' samples. Source: CD8+ T cells from cultured PBMCs, taken from culture after CMV antigen stimulation. This chain's CDR3 is CASSSGLGANVLTF. The DNA of the CDR3 is TGTGCCAGCAGCTCAGGGCTGGGGGCCAACGTCCTGACTTTC.